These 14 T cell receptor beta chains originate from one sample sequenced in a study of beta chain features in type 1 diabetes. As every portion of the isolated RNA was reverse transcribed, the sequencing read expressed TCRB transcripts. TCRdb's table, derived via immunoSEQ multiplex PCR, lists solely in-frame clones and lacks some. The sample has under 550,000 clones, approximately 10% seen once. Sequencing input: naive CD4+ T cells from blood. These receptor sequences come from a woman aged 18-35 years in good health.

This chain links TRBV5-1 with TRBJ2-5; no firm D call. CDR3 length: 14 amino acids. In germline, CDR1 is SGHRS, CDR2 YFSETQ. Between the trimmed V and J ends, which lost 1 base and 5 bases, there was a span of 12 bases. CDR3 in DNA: TGCGCCAGCAGCTTGCAGCAAGATGTGGAGACCCAGTACTTC. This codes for CASSLQQDVETQYF.

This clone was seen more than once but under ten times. The CDR3, as DNA: TGTGCCAGTGGGGGGCATGGCTACACCTTC. Its translation is CASGGHGYTF. V is TRBV19 and J is TRBJ1-2, with D possibly being TRBD1 (6 bases). Trimming took 8 bases from V and 6 from J, leaving 7 bases between them. This CDR3 contains 10 residues. CDR1 is LNHDA, CDR2 SQIVND, per germline (reference sequence).

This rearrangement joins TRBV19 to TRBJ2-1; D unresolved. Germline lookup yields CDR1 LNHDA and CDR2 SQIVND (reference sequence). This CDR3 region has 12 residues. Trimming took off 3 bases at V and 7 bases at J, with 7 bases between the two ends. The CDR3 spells CASSMWSNEQFF. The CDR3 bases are TGTGCCAGTAGTATGTGGAGTAATGAGCAGTTCTTC. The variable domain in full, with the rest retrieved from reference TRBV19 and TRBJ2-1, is DGGITQSPKYLFRKEGQNVTLSCEQNLNHDAMYWYRQDPGQGLRLIYYSQIVNDFQKGDIAEGYSVSREKKESFPLTVTSAQKNPTAFYLCASSMWSNEQFFGPGTRLTVL.

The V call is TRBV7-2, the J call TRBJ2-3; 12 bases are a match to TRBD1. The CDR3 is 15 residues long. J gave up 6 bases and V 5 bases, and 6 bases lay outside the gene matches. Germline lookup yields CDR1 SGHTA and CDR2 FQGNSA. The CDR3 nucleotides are TGTGCCAGCAGCCTAGGGACAGGGGGCGCGGATACGCAGTATTTT. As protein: CASSLGTGGADTQYF.

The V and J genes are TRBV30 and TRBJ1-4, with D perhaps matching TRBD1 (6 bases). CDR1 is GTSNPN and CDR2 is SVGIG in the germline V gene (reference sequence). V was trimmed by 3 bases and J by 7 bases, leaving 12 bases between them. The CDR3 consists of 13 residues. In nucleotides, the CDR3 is TGTGCCTGGAGAACCGGGACACTTGAAAAACTGTTTTTT. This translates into CAWRTGTLEKLFF.

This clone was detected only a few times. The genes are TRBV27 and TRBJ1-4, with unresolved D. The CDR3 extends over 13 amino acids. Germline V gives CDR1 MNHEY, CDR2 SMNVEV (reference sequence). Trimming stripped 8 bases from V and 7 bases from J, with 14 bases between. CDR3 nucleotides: TGTGCCAGCGCACTCCGCCGGGGTGAAAAACTGTTTTTT. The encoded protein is CASALRRGEKLFF.

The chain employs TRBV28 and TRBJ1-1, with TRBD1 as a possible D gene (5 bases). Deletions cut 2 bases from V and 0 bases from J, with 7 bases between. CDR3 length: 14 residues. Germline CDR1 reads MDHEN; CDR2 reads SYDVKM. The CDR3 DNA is TGTGCCAGCAGTTTAAGGGGAATGAACACTGAAGCTTTCTTT. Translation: CASSLRGMNTEAFF.

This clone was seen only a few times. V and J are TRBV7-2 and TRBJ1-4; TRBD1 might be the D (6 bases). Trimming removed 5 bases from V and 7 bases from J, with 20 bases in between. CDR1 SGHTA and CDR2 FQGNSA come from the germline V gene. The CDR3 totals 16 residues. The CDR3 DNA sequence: TGTGCCAGCAGCCGCGAGTCCGGACTCAGGGGTGAAAAACTGTTTTTT. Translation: CASSRESGLRGEKLFF.

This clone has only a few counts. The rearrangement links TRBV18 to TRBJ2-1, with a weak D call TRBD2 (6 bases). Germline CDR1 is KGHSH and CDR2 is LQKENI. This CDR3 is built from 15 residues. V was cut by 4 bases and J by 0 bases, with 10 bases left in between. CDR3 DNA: TGTGCCAGCTCACGAAGGAGGGACTCCTACAATGAGCAGTTCTTC. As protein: CASSRRRDSYNEQFF.

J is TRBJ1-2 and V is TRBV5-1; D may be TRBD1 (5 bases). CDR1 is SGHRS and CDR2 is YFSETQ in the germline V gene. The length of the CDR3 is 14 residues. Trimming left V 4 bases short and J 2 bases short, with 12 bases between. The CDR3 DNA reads TGCGCCAGCAGCCGAGGGACGGACAACTATGGCTACACCTTC. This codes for CASSRGTDNYGYTF. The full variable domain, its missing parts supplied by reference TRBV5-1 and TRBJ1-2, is KAGVTQTPRYLIKTRGQQVTLSCSPISGHRSVSWYQQTPGQGLQFLFEYFSETQRNKGNFPGRFSGRQFSNSRSEMNVSTLELGDSALYLCASSRGTDNYGYTFGSGTRLTVV.

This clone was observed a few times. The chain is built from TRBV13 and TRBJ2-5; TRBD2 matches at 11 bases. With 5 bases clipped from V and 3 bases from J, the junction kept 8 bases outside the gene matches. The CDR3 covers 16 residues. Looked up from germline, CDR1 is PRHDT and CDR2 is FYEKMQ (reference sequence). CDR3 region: CASSQAGLADKETQYF. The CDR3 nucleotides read TGTGCCAGCAGCCAAGCGGGACTAGCGGATAAAGAGACCCAGTACTTC.

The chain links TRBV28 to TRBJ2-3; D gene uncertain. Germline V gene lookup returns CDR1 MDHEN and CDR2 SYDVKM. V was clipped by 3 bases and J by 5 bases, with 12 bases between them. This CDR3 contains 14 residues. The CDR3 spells CASSFSSRRDTQYF. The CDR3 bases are TGTGCCAGCAGTTTTTCCTCCAGGAGAGATACGCAGTATTTT. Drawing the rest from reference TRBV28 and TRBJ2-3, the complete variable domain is DVKVTQSSRYLVKRTGEKVFLECVQDMDHENMFWYRQDPGLGLRLIYFSYDVKMKEKGDIPEGYSVSREKKERFSLILESASTNQTSMYLCASSFSSRRDTQYFGPGTRLTVL.

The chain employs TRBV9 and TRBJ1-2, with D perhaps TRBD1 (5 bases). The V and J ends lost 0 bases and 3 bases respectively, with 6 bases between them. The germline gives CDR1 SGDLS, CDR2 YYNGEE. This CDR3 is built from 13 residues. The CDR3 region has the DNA TGTGCCAGCAGCGTAGCACAGGACTATGGCTACACCTTC. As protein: CASSVAQDYGYTF. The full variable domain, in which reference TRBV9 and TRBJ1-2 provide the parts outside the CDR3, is DSGVTQTPKHLITATGQRVTLRCSPRSGDLSVYWYQQSLDQGLQFLIQYYNGEERAKGNILERFSAQQFPDLHSELNLSSLELGDSALYFCASSVAQDYGYTFGSGTRLTVV.

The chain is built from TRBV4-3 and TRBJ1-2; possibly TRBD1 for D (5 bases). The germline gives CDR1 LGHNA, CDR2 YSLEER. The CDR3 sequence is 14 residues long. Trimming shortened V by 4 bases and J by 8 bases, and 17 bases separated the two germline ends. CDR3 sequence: CASSPSHGGFGYTF. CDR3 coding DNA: TGCGCCAGCAGCCCCTCACACGGGGGATTCGGCTACACCTTC.